The entry below describes one T cell receptor (beta chain). This entry comes from a study of T cell changes during pregnancy in multiple sclerosis. Sequencing was performed with immunoSEQ multiplex PCR; in TCRdb, only in-frame clones are kept and a portion is missing. The data contain 77,000 or so clones, approximately 92% of them singletons. The germline V gene has CDR1 SEHNR and CDR2 FQNEAQ (reference sequence). This CDR3 has 14 amino acids. V gave up 6 bases and J gave up 2 bases; unmatched junction bases: 6. The chain is built from TRBV7-9 and TRBJ2-7; 8 nucleotides agree with TRBD1. The sequence derives from a female donor in good health, enrolled as a control in a pregnancy study. Sequenced here: peripheral blood, sampled in the second trimester of pregnancy. The CDR3: CASRRQGMPYEQYF. In DNA, the CDR3 is TGTGCCAGCAGAAGACAGGGGATGCCCTACGAGCAGTACTTC.